This is a list of T cell receptor beta chains from one sample in a study of tumor and adjacent non-tumor tissue in lung cancer. In TCRdb, the multiplex PCR reads were re-called with MiXCR into one record per CDR3 protein. Counted here are more than 60,000 distinct CDR3 sequences, more than 60% occurring once; the ten biggest clones make up more than 10%. Source material: lung tumor tissue. The receptors originated from a woman between 50 and 59 years old with non-small cell lung cancer. Both conserved end residues are part of each CDR3. Fields, in order: CDR3 length, clone size, J gene, D gene, V gene, CDR3 protein, CDR3 DNA. The D gene is left open where the match is weak. Rows give clone size only sometimes, using once, few, many, or a class for an expanded clone.

CDR3 length: 16
clone size: NA
J gene: TRBJ2-1
D gene: TRBD2
V gene: TRBV12-3/TRBV12-4
CDR3 protein: CDSSPASGRWWNEQFF
CDR3 DNA: TGTGACAGCAGTCCCGCTAGCGGGAGATGGTGGAATGAGCAGTTCTTC

CDR3 length: 15
clone size: NA
J gene: TRBJ1-3
D gene: NA
V gene: TRBV6-5
CDR3 protein: CASSYVPVSGSTIYF
CDR3 DNA: TGTGCCAGCAGTTACGTTCCTGTCTCTGGATCCACCATATATTTT

CDR3 length: 17
clone size: NA
J gene: TRBJ2-5
D gene: NA
V gene: TRBV6-9
CDR3 protein: CASSYSMCCGSGETQYF
CDR3 DNA: TGTGCCAGCAGTTATTCTATGTGTTGTGGTTCGGGAGAGACCCAGTACTTC

CDR3 length: 12
clone size: NA
J gene: TRBJ2-1
D gene: NA
V gene: TRBV15
CDR3 protein: CVTSTDENEQFF
CDR3 DNA: TGTGTAACCAGCACAGATGAAAATGAGCAGTTCTTC

CDR3 length: 17
clone size: NA
J gene: TRBJ2-2
D gene: NA
V gene: TRBV11-2
CDR3 protein: CASSLVQWPFGTGELFF
CDR3 DNA: TGTGCCAGCAGCTTAGTACAGTGGCCCTTTGGCACCGGGGAGCTGTTTTTT

CDR3 length: 12
clone size: NA
J gene: TRBJ2-5
D gene: NA
V gene: TRBV29-1
CDR3 protein: CVSRGNSETHYF
CDR3 DNA: TGCGTAAGCAGGGGCAACTCGGAGACCCATTACTTC

CDR3 length: 14
clone size: NA
J gene: TRBJ1-1
D gene: NA
V gene: TRBV11-2
CDR3 protein: CASSLGHMITEAFF
CDR3 DNA: TGTGCCAGTAGCTTGGGGCATATGATCACTGAAGCTTTCTTT

CDR3 length: 14
clone size: many
J gene: TRBJ2-7
D gene: NA
V gene: TRBV6-1
CDR3 protein: CASSEFYRESEQYF
CDR3 DNA: TGTGCCAGCAGTGAATTTTATCGGGAAAGCGAGCAGTACTTC

CDR3 length: 13
clone size: NA
J gene: TRBJ2-7
D gene: NA
V gene: TRBV7-9
CDR3 protein: CASSVRGKGEQYF
CDR3 DNA: TGTGCCAGCAGCGTCAGGGGTAAAGGAGAGCAGTACTTC

CDR3 length: 17
clone size: few
J gene: TRBJ2-3
D gene: TRBD2
V gene: TRBV30
CDR3 protein: CAWNRPGLAGLTDTQYF
CDR3 DNA: TGTGCCTGGAACCGGCCGGGACTAGCGGGACTCACAGATACGCAGTATTTT

CDR3 length: 17
clone size: NA
J gene: TRBJ2-2
D gene: TRBD1
V gene: TRBV10-3
CDR3 protein: CAIRSMTGNTNTGELFF
CDR3 DNA: TGTGCCATCAGATCTATGACAGGGAACACGAACACCGGGGAGCTATTTTTT

CDR3 length: 15
clone size: NA
J gene: TRBJ2-6
D gene: NA
V gene: TRBV6-5
CDR3 protein: CANRWRGSGANILTF
CDR3 DNA: TGTGCCAACAGGTGGAGGGGGTCTGGGGCCAACATCCTGACTTTC

CDR3 length: 15
clone size: NA
J gene: TRBJ2-7
D gene: NA
V gene: TRBV28
CDR3 protein: CASSLLLLITYEQYF
CDR3 DNA: TGTGCCAGCAGTCTACTCCTTTTGATCACCTACGAGCAGTATTTC

CDR3 length: 13
clone size: NA
J gene: TRBJ2-3
D gene: NA
V gene: TRBV29-1
CDR3 protein: CSVLDAYTDMQYF
CDR3 DNA: TGCAGCGTTCTCGATGCCTACACAGATATGCAGTATTTT

CDR3 length: 14
clone size: NA
J gene: TRBJ2-1
D gene: NA
V gene: TRBV11-2
CDR3 protein: CVNSFDSADNEQFF
CDR3 DNA: TGTGTCAACAGCTTTGACAGTGCCGACAATGAGCAGTTCTTC

CDR3 length: 17
clone size: few
J gene: TRBJ2-3
D gene: TRBD2
V gene: TRBV5-1
CDR3 protein: CASSLGAGGPVADTQYF
CDR3 DNA: TGCGCCAGCAGCTTGGGAGCGGGAGGGCCGGTAGCAGATACGCAGTATTTT

CDR3 length: 16
clone size: NA
J gene: TRBJ1-2
D gene: NA
V gene: TRBV6-1
CDR3 protein: CASNRVNPELNYGYTF
CDR3 DNA: TGTGCCAGCAACCGGGTAAATCCGGAACTTAACTATGGCTACACCTTC

CDR3 length: 14
clone size: many
J gene: TRBJ1-1
D gene: TRBD1
V gene: TRBV9
CDR3 protein: CASSVARTGGEAFF
CDR3 DNA: TGTGCCAGCAGCGTAGCCCGGACAGGGGGAGAAGCTTTCTTT

CDR3 length: 11
clone size: once
J gene: TRBJ2-3
D gene: NA
V gene: TRBV10-2
CDR3 protein: CASISADTQYF
CDR3 DNA: TGCGCAAGCATTAGCGCAGATACGCAGTATTTT

CDR3 length: 14
clone size: NA
J gene: TRBJ2-5
D gene: NA
V gene: TRBV29-1
CDR3 protein: CSVPIEGNQETQYF
CDR3 DNA: TGCAGCGTCCCCATCGAGGGGAACCAGGAGACCCAGTACTTC

CDR3 length: 12
clone size: NA
J gene: TRBJ2-1
D gene: NA
V gene: TRBV29-1
CDR3 protein: CSIHAGYNEQFF
CDR3 DNA: TGCAGCATTCATGCGGGGTACAATGAGCAGTTCTTC

CDR3 length: 14
clone size: NA
J gene: TRBJ2-3
D gene: TRBD2
V gene: TRBV29-1
CDR3 protein: CSVRPPGGADTQYF
CDR3 DNA: TGCAGCGTTAGGCCACCGGGGGGGGCTGATACGCAGTATTTT

CDR3 length: 14
clone size: many
J gene: TRBJ2-2
D gene: TRBD2
V gene: TRBV28
CDR3 protein: CASGGAGGAGELFF
CDR3 DNA: TGTGCCAGCGGCGGAGCGGGAGGCGCCGGGGAGCTGTTTTTT

CDR3 length: 16
clone size: once
J gene: TRBJ1-2
D gene: NA
V gene: TRBV20-1
CDR3 protein: CSASDGAGSLGLGYTF
CDR3 DNA: TGCAGTGCTAGTGATGGAGCAGGGTCGTTGGGTCTTGGCTACACCTTC

CDR3 length: 16
clone size: NA
J gene: TRBJ1-4
D gene: NA
V gene: TRBV5-1
CDR3 protein: CASGPGGSVTNEKLFF
CDR3 DNA: TGCGCCAGCGGTCCGGGTGGGTCAGTAACTAATGAAAAACTGTTTTTT

CDR3 length: 14
clone size: NA
J gene: TRBJ1-2
D gene: NA
V gene: TRBV6-6
CDR3 protein: CVSVAGTGSQGYTF
CDR3 DNA: TGTGTCTCGGTGGCAGGGACGGGTTCTCAAGGCTACACCTTC

CDR3 length: 14
clone size: NA
J gene: TRBJ2-1
D gene: TRBD2
V gene: TRBV28
CDR3 protein: CASSSRRERNEQFF
CDR3 DNA: TGTGCCAGCAGCTCGCGGCGGGAGCGCAATGAACAGTTCTTC

CDR3 length: 14
clone size: NA
J gene: TRBJ1-1
D gene: NA
V gene: TRBV2
CDR3 protein: CASSEGWGLTEAFF
CDR3 DNA: TGTGCCAGCAGTGAGGGATGGGGTCTCACTGAAGCTTTCTTT

CDR3 length: 16
clone size: once
J gene: TRBJ2-3
D gene: TRBD2
V gene: TRBV6-1
CDR3 protein: CASIEALAGGHDTQYF
CDR3 DNA: TGTGCCAGCATTGAGGCCTTAGCGGGAGGGCACGATACGCAGTATTTT

CDR3 length: 13
clone size: NA
J gene: TRBJ2-7
D gene: NA
V gene: TRBV29-1
CDR3 protein: CSTRPIAYYEQYF
CDR3 DNA: TGCAGCACTCGACCGATAGCCTACTACGAGCAGTACTTC

CDR3 length: 13
clone size: NA
J gene: TRBJ2-7
D gene: NA
V gene: TRBV12-3/TRBV12-4
CDR3 protein: CASSPGVVVERYF
CDR3 DNA: TGTGCCAGCAGCCCGGGGGTGGTGGTCGAGCGGTACTTC

CDR3 length: 13
clone size: NA
J gene: TRBJ2-3
D gene: NA
V gene: TRBV5-4
CDR3 protein: CASSISGPDTQYF
CDR3 DNA: TGTGCCAGTAGCATCTCGGGGCCAGATACGCAGTATTTT

CDR3 length: 14
clone size: NA
J gene: TRBJ2-7
D gene: NA
V gene: TRBV20-1
CDR3 protein: CSARDSRDRFEQYF
CDR3 DNA: TGCAGTGCTAGAGATTCACGGGATCGGTTTGAGCAGTACTTC

CDR3 length: 13
clone size: NA
J gene: TRBJ1-5
D gene: NA
V gene: TRBV7-9
CDR3 protein: CASSQDSNQSQHF
CDR3 DNA: TGTGCCAGCAGTCAGGATAGCAATCAGTCCCAGCATTTT

CDR3 length: 14
clone size: NA
J gene: TRBJ2-7
D gene: NA
V gene: TRBV12-3/TRBV12-4
CDR3 protein: CASSFPGANYEQYF
CDR3 DNA: TGTGCCAGCAGTTTCCCGGGAGCTAACTACGAGCAGTATTTC

CDR3 length: 14
clone size: NA
J gene: TRBJ2-2
D gene: NA
V gene: TRBV2
CDR3 protein: CASKMGGGTEELFF
CDR3 DNA: TGTGCCAGCAAGATGGGCGGTGGGACCGAGGAGCTGTTTTTT

CDR3 length: 16
clone size: NA
J gene: TRBJ1-5
D gene: TRBD1
V gene: TRBV7-6
CDR3 protein: CASSLDTGGRGQPQHF
CDR3 DNA: TGTGCCAGCAGCTTAGACACAGGGGGCCGAGGGCAGCCCCAGCATTTT

CDR3 length: 13
clone size: many
J gene: TRBJ1-2
D gene: NA
V gene: TRBV20-1
CDR3 protein: CSAREMGDFGYTF
CDR3 DNA: TGCAGTGCTAGAGAGATGGGGGATTTTGGCTACACCTTC

CDR3 length: 16
clone size: once
J gene: TRBJ1-3
D gene: NA
V gene: TRBV6-1
CDR3 protein: CASCEELELPGDTIYF
CDR3 DNA: TGTGCCAGCTGTGAAGAATTGGAACTCCCGGGAGACACCATATATTTT

CDR3 length: 13
clone size: NA
J gene: TRBJ2-1
D gene: NA
V gene: TRBV6-2/TRBV6-3
CDR3 protein: CASRGHTGDKQFF
CDR3 DNA: TGTGCCAGCAGAGGTCACACAGGCGATAAACAGTTCTTC

CDR3 length: 13
clone size: NA
J gene: TRBJ1-1
D gene: NA
V gene: TRBV11-3
CDR3 protein: CASSSNLSTEAFF
CDR3 DNA: TGTGCTAGCAGCTCCAACTTGAGCACTGAAGCTTTCTTT

CDR3 length: 14
clone size: NA
J gene: TRBJ2-7
D gene: NA
V gene: TRBV7-9
CDR3 protein: CASSPHGGTYEQYF
CDR3 DNA: TGTGCCAGCAGCCCGCACGGCGGAACCTACGAGCAGTACTTC

CDR3 length: 14
clone size: NA
J gene: TRBJ1-4
D gene: TRBD1
V gene: TRBV6-5
CDR3 protein: CASKPGDREKKLFF
CDR3 DNA: TGTGCCAGCAAACCCGGGGACAGGGAAAAAAAACTGTTTTTT

CDR3 length: 14
clone size: NA
J gene: TRBJ1-1
D gene: TRBD1
V gene: TRBV6-1
CDR3 protein: CASPGRDRGTAAFF
CDR3 DNA: TGTGCCAGCCCGGGGCGGGACAGAGGCACTGCAGCTTTCTTT

CDR3 length: 13
clone size: NA
J gene: TRBJ2-2
D gene: TRBD2
V gene: TRBV6-1
CDR3 protein: CGSRLAGTGELSF
CDR3 DNA: TGTGGCAGCAGGCTAGCGGGAACCGGGGAGCTGTCTTTT

CDR3 length: 16
clone size: NA
J gene: TRBJ2-1
D gene: NA
V gene: TRBV4-1
CDR3 protein: CTNSQELGSSYNGQFF
CDR3 DNA: TGCACCAACAGCCAAGAGTTGGGGAGCTCCTACAATGGGCAGTTCTTC

CDR3 length: 14
clone size: NA
J gene: TRBJ2-7
D gene: TRBD2
V gene: TRBV29-1
CDR3 protein: CSFISGRAFHEQYF
CDR3 DNA: TGCAGCTTCATCAGTGGGAGGGCATTCCACGAGCAGTACTTT

CDR3 length: 14
clone size: once
J gene: TRBJ2-2
D gene: TRBD1
V gene: TRBV29-1
CDR3 protein: CSVQGQGVTWELFF
CDR3 DNA: TGCAGCGTACAAGGACAGGGTGTCACCTGGGAGCTGTTTTTT

CDR3 length: 16
clone size: many
J gene: TRBJ1-5
D gene: NA
V gene: TRBV7-8
CDR3 protein: CASSLVRSNSNQPQHF
CDR3 DNA: TGTGCCAGCAGCTTAGTCAGGAGCAATAGCAATCAGCCCCAGCATTTT

CDR3 length: 13
clone size: NA
J gene: TRBJ2-1
D gene: TRBD1
V gene: TRBV5-1
CDR3 protein: CASSVRQGNALFF
CDR3 DNA: TGCGCCAGCAGCGTAAGACAGGGCAATGCGCTGTTCTTC

CDR3 length: 12
clone size: NA
J gene: TRBJ2-7
D gene: NA
V gene: TRBV11-2
CDR3 protein: CVSSLSSRKQYF
CDR3 DNA: TGTGTCAGTAGCTTAAGCTCTAGGAAGCAGTACTTC

CDR3 length: 16
clone size: NA
J gene: TRBJ2-6
D gene: TRBD1
V gene: TRBV6-6
CDR3 protein: CASSILDRDGANVLTF
CDR3 DNA: TGTGCCAGCAGTATCCTCGACAGGGATGGGGCCAACGTCCTGACTTTC

CDR3 length: 17
clone size: NA
J gene: TRBJ2-5
D gene: TRBD2
V gene: TRBV6-1
CDR3 protein: CASRYAEGTSGIETQYF
CDR3 DNA: TGTGCCAGCAGATACGCTGAAGGGACTAGCGGGATTGAGACCCAGTACTTC